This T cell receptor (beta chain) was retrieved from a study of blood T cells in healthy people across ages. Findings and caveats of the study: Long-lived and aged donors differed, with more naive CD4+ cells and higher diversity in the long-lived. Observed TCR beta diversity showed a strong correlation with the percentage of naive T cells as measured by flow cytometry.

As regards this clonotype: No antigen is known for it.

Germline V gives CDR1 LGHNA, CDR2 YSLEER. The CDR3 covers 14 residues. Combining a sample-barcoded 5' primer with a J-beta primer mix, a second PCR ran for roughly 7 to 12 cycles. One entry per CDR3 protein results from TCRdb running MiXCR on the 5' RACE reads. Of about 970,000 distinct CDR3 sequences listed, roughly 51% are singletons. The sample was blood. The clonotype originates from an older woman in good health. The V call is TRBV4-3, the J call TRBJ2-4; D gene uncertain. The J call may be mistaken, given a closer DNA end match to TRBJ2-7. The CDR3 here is CASSQFWAVHEQYF. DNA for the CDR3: TGCGCCAGCAGCCAATTCTGGGCCGTTCACGAGCAGTACTTC.